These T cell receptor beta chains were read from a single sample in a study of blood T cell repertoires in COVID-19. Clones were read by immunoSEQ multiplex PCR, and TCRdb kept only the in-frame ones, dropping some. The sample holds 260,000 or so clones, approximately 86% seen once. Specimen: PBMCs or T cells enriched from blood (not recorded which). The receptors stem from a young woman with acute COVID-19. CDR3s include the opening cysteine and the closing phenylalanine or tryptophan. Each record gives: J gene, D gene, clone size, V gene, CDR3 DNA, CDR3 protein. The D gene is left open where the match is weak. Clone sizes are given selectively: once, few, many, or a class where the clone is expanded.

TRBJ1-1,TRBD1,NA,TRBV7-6,TGTGCCAGCACCGGACAGGAGAACACTGAAGCTTTCTTT,CASTGQENTEAFF
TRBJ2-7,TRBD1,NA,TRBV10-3,TGTGCCACCTCTCGGGACAGTTCCTACGAGCAGTACTTC,CATSRDSSYEQYF
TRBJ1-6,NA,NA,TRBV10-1,TGCGCCAGCAGTGAGGGCAGTTTAGCTGATAATTCACCCCTCCACTTT,CASSEGSLADNSPLHF
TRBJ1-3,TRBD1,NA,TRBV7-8,TGTGCCAGCAGCTCCGACAGGGAATCTGGAAACACCATATATTTT,CASSSDRESGNTIYF
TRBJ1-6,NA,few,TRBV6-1,TGTGCCAGCAGTGAATACCAATCGGGGGGGTCCTATAATTCACCCCTCCACTTT,CASSEYQSGGSYNSPLHF
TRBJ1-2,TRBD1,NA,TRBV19,TGTGCCAGTAGTATGTGGCAGGGGGACCACAAGGGCTACACCTTC,CASSMWQGDHKGYTF
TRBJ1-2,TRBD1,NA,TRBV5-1,TGCGCCAGCAGCCGGGACAGGGGGAGCTATGGCTACACCTTC,CASSRDRGSYGYTF
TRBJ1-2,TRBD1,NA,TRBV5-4,TGTGCCAGCAGCAGAGACAGGGATGGCTACACCTTC,CASSRDRDGYTF
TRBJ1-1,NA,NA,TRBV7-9,TGTGCCAGCAGACACAGGAATGGAGCTGAAGCTTTCTTT,CASRHRNGAEAFF
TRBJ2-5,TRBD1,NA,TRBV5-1,TGCGCCAGCAGCTTGGTCCGGGACAGGGGTGAGACCCAGTACTTC,CASSLVRDRGETQYF
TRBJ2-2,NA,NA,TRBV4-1,TGCGCCAGCAGCCAACACAGGGTCGACACCGGGGAGCTGTTTTTT,CASSQHRVDTGELFF
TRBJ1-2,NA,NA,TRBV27,TGTGCCAGCAGTTTAGGGCGAGGGAGTAGCTACACCTTC,CASSLGRGSSYTF
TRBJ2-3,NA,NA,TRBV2,TGTGCCAGCAGTGAGGGGTACGGGGCAGATACGCAGTATTTT,CASSEGYGADTQYF
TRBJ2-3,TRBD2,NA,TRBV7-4,TGTGCCAGCAGCTTACGGCGGGGGGAGCCCCTTAGCACAGATACGCAGTATTTT,CASSLRRGEPLSTDTQYF
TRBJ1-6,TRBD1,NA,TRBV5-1,TGCGCCAGCAGCTCAACCGGGACAGGGCATTCACCCCTCCACTTT,CASSSTGTGHSPLHF
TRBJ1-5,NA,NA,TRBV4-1,TGCGCCAGCAGCCAAGTGAGGGCAGGAGGGCTTAATCAGCCCCAGCATTTT,CASSQVRAGGLNQPQHF
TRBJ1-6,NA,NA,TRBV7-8,TGTGCCAGCAGCTTAGAGTGGCGAGGTAATTCACCCCTCCACTTT,CASSLEWRGNSPLHF
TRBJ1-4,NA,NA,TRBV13,TGTGCCAGCAGCCTACGGACGGGGGGGAATGAAAAACTGTTTTTT,CASSLRTGGNEKLFF
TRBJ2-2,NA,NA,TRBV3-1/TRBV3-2,TGTGCCAGCAGCCAAGACTACAGCACCGGGGAGCTGTTTTTT,CASSQDYSTGELFF
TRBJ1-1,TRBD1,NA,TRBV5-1,TGCGCCAGCAGCTTGGTTGGGACAGCGAACACTGAAGCTTTCTTT,CASSLVGTANTEAFF
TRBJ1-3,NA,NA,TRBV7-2,TGTGCCAGCAGCTTAGTCGTCGGAAACACCATATATTTT,CASSLVVGNTIYF
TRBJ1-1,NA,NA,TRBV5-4,TGTGCCAGCAGCTTGGGAGCTATGAACACTGAAGCTTTCTTT,CASSLGAMNTEAFF
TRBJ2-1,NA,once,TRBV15,TGTGCCACCAGCTCACGGGACACCAAAGGTGGATCCTACAATGAGCAGTTCTTC,CATSSRDTKGGSYNEQFF
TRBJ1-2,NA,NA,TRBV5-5,TGTGCCAGCAGCTTGTTGGAGACGCCCTATGGCTACACCTTC,CASSLLETPYGYTF
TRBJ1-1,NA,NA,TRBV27,TGTGCCAGCAGTTTAAATGCGGGTGACACTGAAGCTTTCTTT,CASSLNAGDTEAFF
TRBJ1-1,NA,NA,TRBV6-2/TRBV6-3,TGTGCCAGCAGTTGGCGGATTCCGAACACTGAAGCTTTCTTT,CASSWRIPNTEAFF
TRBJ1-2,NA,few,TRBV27,TGTGCCAGCAGGCCGGACAGTCTTTATGGCTACACCTTC,CASRPDSLYGYTF
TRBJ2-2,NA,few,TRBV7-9,TGTGCCAGCAGGGGGACTGTCACCGGGGAGCTGTTTTTT,CASRGTVTGELFF
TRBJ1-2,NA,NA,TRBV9,TGTGCCAGCAGCGCCGGAGGTACAGGGAACTATGGCTACACCTTC,CASSAGGTGNYGYTF
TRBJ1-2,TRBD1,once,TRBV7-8,TGTGCCAGCAGCTTGGCAGGGGGCCGACATGGCTACACCTTC,CASSLAGGRHGYTF
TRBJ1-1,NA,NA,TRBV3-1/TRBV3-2,TGTGCCAGCAGCCAAAGGGGAGGAAGGACTGAAGCTTTCTTT,CASSQRGGRTEAFF
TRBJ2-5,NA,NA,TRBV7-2,TGTGCCAGCAGTCCCAGACTGTCCCAAGAGACCCAGTACTTC,CASSPRLSQETQYF
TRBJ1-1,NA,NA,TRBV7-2,TGTGCCAGCAACGACATCTTCTCCCCTGAAGCTTTCTTT,CASNDIFSPEAFF
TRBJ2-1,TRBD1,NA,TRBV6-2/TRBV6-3,TGTGCCAGCAGTTCCCCCCCCAGGGGGTATTACAATGAGCAGTTCTTC,CASSSPPRGYYNEQFF
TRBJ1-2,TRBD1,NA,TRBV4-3,TGCGCCAGCAGCCAACAGGGGGAAAATGGCTACACCTTC,CASSQQGENGYTF
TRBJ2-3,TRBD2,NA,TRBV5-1,TGCGCCAGCAGCTTGGCAATAGCGGGGCTGCACTCAGATACGCAGTATTTT,CASSLAIAGLHSDTQYF
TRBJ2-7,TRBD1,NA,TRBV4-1,TGCGCCAGCAGCCATCAACCGCCTGGACAGGGTCCCTACGAGCAGTACTTC,CASSHQPPGQGPYEQYF
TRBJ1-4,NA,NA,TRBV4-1,TGCGCCAGCAGCCAACAGGGAAGGACTAATGAAAAACTGTTTTTT,CASSQQGRTNEKLFF
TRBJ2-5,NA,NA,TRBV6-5,TGTGCCAGCAGTTTCGGGACACTAGAGACCCAGTACTTC,CASSFGTLETQYF
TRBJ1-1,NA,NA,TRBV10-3,TGTGCCATCAGTGAGTCACGGGGGGGAGCTTTCTTT,CAISESRGGAFF
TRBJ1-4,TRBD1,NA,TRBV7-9,TGTGCCAGCAGCCCGGGACAGGGGGCGATTAAAGAAAAACTGTTTTTT,CASSPGQGAIKEKLFF
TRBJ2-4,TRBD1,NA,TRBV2,TGTGCCAGCAGAGACACAGGGGGTAGGGCCAAAAACATTCAGTACTTC,CASRDTGGRAKNIQYF
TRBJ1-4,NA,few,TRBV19,TGTGCCAGCAGACAGGCGTTTAATGAAAAACTGTTTTTT,CASRQAFNEKLFF
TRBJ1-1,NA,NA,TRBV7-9,TGTGCCAGCAGCTCAGAGACATCTGAAGCTTTCTTT,CASSSETSEAFF
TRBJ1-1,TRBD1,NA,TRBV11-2,TGTGCCAGCAGCTATCCCCGGACAGGGTTCAACACTGAAGCTTTCTTT,CASSYPRTGFNTEAFF
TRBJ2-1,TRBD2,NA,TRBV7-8,TGTGCCAGCAGCTCGAGAAAAGGTAGCGGGGAGGATGAGCAGTTCTTC,CASSSRKGSGEDEQFF
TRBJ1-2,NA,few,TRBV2,TGTGCCAGCAGTAGGGGTCGTGGGCCGACTAACTATGGCTACACCTTC,CASSRGRGPTNYGYTF
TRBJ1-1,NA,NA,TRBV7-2,TGTGCCAGCAGCTTACCGGCCTCGGGGTACACTGAAGCTTTCTTT,CASSLPASGYTEAFF
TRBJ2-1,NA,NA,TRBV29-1,TGCAGCGTTGCTGACAGCCCCAATGAGCAGTTCTTC,CSVADSPNEQFF
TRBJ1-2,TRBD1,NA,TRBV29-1,TGCAGCGTTGCGGACAGGAGGTATGGCTACACCTTC,CSVADRRYGYTF
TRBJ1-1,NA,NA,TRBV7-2,TGTGCCAGCAGCTTTTTGCCCCCAGGCAAGAACACTGAAGCTTTCTTT,CASSFLPPGKNTEAFF
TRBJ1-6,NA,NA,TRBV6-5,TGTGCCAGCAGTTACGACAGGCCATATAATTCACCCCTCCACTTT,CASSYDRPYNSPLHF
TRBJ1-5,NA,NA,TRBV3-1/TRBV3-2,TGTGCCAGCAGCCAATACAGGGAAACGGAGCCCCAGCATTTT,CASSQYRETEPQHF
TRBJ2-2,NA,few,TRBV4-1,TGCGCCAGCAGCCACTACAACACCGGGGAGCTGTTTTTT,CASSHYNTGELFF
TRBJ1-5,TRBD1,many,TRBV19,TGTGCCAGTAGTATATGGACAGGGGATCAGCCCCAGCATTTT,CASSIWTGDQPQHF
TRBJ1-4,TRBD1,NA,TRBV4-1,TGCGCCAGCAGCCAAGCGGGACAGCCTAATGAAAAACTGTTTTTT,CASSQAGQPNEKLFF
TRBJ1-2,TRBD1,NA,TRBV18,TGTGCCAGCTCACAAGTTGGACAGGGCCACCCCTATGGCTACACCTTC,CASSQVGQGHPYGYTF
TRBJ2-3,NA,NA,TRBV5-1,TGCGCCAGCAAGTCAGGGGCAAGCACAGATACGCAGTATTTT,CASKSGASTDTQYF
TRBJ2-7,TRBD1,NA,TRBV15,TGTGCCACCAGAACGACAGGGAACTACGAGCAGTACTTC,CATRTTGNYEQYF
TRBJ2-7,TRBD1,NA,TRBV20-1,TGCAGTGCTAGTGAGACAGGGGTCTCCTACGAGCAGTACTTC,CSASETGVSYEQYF